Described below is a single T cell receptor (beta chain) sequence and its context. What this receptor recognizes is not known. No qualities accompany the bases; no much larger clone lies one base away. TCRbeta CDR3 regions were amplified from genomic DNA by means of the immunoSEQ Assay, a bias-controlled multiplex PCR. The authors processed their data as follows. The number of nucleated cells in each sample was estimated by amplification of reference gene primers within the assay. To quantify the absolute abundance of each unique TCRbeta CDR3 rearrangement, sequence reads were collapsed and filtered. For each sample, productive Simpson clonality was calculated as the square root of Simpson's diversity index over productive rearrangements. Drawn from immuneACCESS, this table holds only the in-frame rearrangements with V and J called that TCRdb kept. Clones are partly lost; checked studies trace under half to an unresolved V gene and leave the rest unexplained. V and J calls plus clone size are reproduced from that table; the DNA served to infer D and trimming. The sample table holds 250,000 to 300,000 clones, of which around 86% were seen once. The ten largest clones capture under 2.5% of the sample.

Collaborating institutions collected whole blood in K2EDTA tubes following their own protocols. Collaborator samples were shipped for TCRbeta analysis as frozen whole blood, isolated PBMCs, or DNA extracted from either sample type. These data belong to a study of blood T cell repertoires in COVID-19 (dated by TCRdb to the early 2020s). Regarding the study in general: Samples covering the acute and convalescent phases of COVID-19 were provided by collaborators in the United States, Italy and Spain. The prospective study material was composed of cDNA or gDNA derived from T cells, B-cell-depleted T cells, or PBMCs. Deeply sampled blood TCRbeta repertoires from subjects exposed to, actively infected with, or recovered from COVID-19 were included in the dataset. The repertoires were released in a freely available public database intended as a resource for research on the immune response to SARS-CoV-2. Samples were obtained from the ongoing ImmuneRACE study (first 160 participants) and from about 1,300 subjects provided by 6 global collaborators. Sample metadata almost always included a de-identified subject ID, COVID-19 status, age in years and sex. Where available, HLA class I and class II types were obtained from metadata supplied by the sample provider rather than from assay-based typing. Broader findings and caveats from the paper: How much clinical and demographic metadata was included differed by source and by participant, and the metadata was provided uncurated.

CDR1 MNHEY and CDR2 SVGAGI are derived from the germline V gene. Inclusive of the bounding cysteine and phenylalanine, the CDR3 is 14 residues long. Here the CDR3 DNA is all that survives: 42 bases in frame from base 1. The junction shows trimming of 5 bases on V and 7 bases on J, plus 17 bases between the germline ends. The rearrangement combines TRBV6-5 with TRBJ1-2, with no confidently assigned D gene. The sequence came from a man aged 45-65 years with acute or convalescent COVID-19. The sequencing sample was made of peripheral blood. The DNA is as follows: TGTGCCAGCAGTCCGGGATTCCCAGGAAGTGGCTACACCTTC. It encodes CASSPGFPGSGYTF.